The rows below give T cell receptor beta chains drawn from one sample of a study of OX40 agonist ivuxolimab in advanced cancers. Profiling relied on immunoSEQ multiplex PCR, and the TCRdb table lists in-frame clones only, not all of them. The data hold tens of thousands of clones, with roughly nine tenths observed a single time. This sample comprised CD4+ or CD8+ T cells sorted from blood, obtained in a trial of the OX40 agonist ivuxolimab. The source of these receptors is an adult with an advanced solid tumor such as melanoma, head and neck, liver or kidney cancer. CDR3s include the opening cysteine and the closing phenylalanine or tryptophan. The D gene is left open where the match is weak. Clone size is given for some rows only: seen once, a few or many times, or a class if the clone is expanded.

clone size	V gene	J gene	D gene	CDR3 protein	CDR3 DNA
-	TRBV15	TRBJ2-4	-	CATSRDSMAKNIQYF	TGTGCCACCAGCAGAGATAGCATGGCCAAAAACATTCAGTACTTC
-	TRBV27	TRBJ2-1	TRBD2	CASSPGLAGSYNEQFF	TGTGCCAGCAGCCCTGGACTAGCGGGATCCTACAATGAGCAGTTCTTC
-	TRBV9	TRBJ2-7	-	CASSAGVGGVRPYEQYF	TGTGCCAGCAGTGCTGGGGTCGGGGGAGTGCGGCCCTACGAGCAGTACTTC
-	TRBV27	TRBJ1-2	-	CASSSGIGGYTF	TGTGCCAGCAGTTCGGGTATTGGGGGCTACACCTTC
-	TRBV5-6	TRBJ2-5	-	CASSFGETQYF	TGTGCCAGCAGCTTCGGAGAGACCCAGTACTTC
-	TRBV29-1	TRBJ2-5	TRBD2	CSVAGKLAGPVETQYF	TGCAGCGTTGCCGGGAAACTAGCGGGACCCGTAGAGACCCAGTACTTC
-	TRBV30	TRBJ2-5	-	CAWSFSGAETQYF	TGTGCCTGGAGCTTTTCAGGGGCAGAGACCCAGTACTTC
-	TRBV28	TRBJ2-5	-	CASSTDRGETQYF	TGTGCCAGCAGCACGGACAGAGGAGAGACCCAGTACTTC
once	TRBV5-1	TRBJ1-5	-	CASSYKSDGTTEPQHF	TGCGCCAGCAGCTATAAGTCGGACGGAACCACGGAGCCCCAGCATTTT
-	TRBV29-1	TRBJ2-1	TRBD2	CSVEFDGGSSYNEQFF	TGCAGCGTTGAATTTGACGGGGGGAGCTCCTACAATGAGCAGTTCTTC
-	TRBV4-3	TRBJ2-7	-	CASSQDRDSGYEQYF	TGCGCCAGCAGCCAAGATCGCGACAGTGGCTACGAGCAGTACTTC
-	TRBV5-1	TRBJ2-7	-	CASSLEGAGEQYF	TGCGCCAGCAGCTTGGAGGGTGCGGGCGAGCAGTACTTC
-	TRBV4-3	TRBJ2-2	TRBD2	CASSRPLAGVTGELFF	TGCGCCAGCAGCCGACCACTAGCGGGAGTAACCGGGGAGCTGTTTTTT
-	TRBV6-5	TRBJ2-7	-	CASSYSSTGTYEQYF	TGTGCCAGCAGTTACTCCTCGACTGGTACCTACGAGCAGTACTTC
-	TRBV7-2	TRBJ2-5	TRBD1	CASSLGTGGETQYF	TGTGCCAGCAGCCTGGGGACAGGGGGGGAGACCCAGTACTTC
-	TRBV7-9	TRBJ2-1	TRBD2	CASSLGGLAGVFINEQFF	TGTGCCAGCAGCTTAGGGGGACTAGCGGGAGTATTTATCAATGAGCAGTTCTTC
-	TRBV30	TRBJ1-2	TRBD1	CAGPGRGRGYGYTF	TGTGCCGGTCCTGGGAGGGGGCGCGGCTATGGCTACACCTTC
once	TRBV4-2	TRBJ2-7	-	CASSQEGQPTYEQYF	TGTGCCAGCAGCCAAGAGGGACAACCGACCTACGAGCAGTACTTC
-	TRBV6-5	TRBJ2-7	-	CASSYSETGRKEQYF	TGTGCCAGCAGTTACTCTGAAACAGGGAGGAAAGAGCAGTACTTC
-	TRBV21-1	TRBJ1-5	-	CASSKGFPTRTNQPQHF	TGTGCCAGCAGCAAAGGGTTTCCCACCAGGACAAATCAGCCCCAGCATTTT
-	TRBV4-2	TRBJ1-1	TRBD1	CASSQGDRASFVFF	TGTGCCAGCAGCCAAGGAGACAGGGCGTCTTTTGTTTTCTTT
-	TRBV18	TRBJ2-3	TRBD2	CASSQQTSGRVSDTQYF	TGTGCCAGCTCACAACAGACTAGCGGGAGGGTATCGGATACGCAGTATTTT